This TCR beta chain was obtained from a study of blood T cell repertoires in COVID-19. V was shortened by 3 bases and J by 1 base, with 7 bases between the two germline ends. The CDR3 extends over 13 amino acids. The data were produced by immunoSEQ multiplex PCR, yet TCRdb's version contains in-frame clones alone and is incomplete. The sample lists nearly 50,000 clones, over 70% occurring once. The sequenced sample consisted of peripheral blood. This TCR derives from a woman older than 75 with COVID-19, enrolled during active disease. This chain links TRBV12-3 or TRBV12-4 with TRBJ2-7, with a possible D match to TRBD1 (5 bases). CDR3 nucleotides: TGTGCCAGCAGTTTCCAGGGATCCTACGAGCAGTACTTC. It codes for CASSFQGSYEQYF.